Listed here are 22 T cell receptor beta chains from one sample, sequenced in a study of shared clonotypes between healthy human individuals. The repertoire was sequenced with immunoSEQ multiplex PCR; TCRdb's copy has only in-frame clones and lacks some. The data show over 950,000 clones, 60% to 80% seen once. Sequenced material: memory CD4+ T cells from PBMCs. Subset described: CD45RA-negative fraction. These receptors were obtained from a young man in good health. Some clones in this sample may be carry-over from other donors' samples.

V gene TRBV7-3 combines with J gene TRBJ2-1, with D perhaps being TRBD1 or TRBD2 (6 bases each). The germline gives CDR1 SGHTA, CDR2 FQGTGA. V was pared by 3 bases and J by 8 bases, with 11 bases between. CDR3 length: 13 residues. The CDR3 loop reads CASSFLRGDEQFF. The CDR3, as DNA: TGTGCCAGCAGCTTCTTAAGGGGGGATGAGCAGTTCTTC. Using reference TRBV7-3 and TRBJ2-1 for the parts outside the CDR3, the full variable domain is GAGVSQTPSNKVTEKGKYVELRCDPISGHTALYWYRQSLGQGPEFLIYFQGTGAADDSGLPNDRFFAVRPEGSVSTLKIQRTERGDSAVYLCASSFLRGDEQFFGPGTRLTVL.

The chain couples TRBV29-1 to TRBJ2-3; D uncertain. CDR1 is SQVTM, CDR2 ANQGSEA, per germline. Trimming pared 2 bases from V and 3 bases from J, leaving 9 bases between. CDR3 length equals 13 residues. CDR3 amino acids: CSVEKQETDTQYF. CDR3 sequence (DNA): TGCAGCGTTGAAAAGCAGGAGACAGATACGCAGTATTTT.

For the CDR3, the DNA is TGTGCCAGCAGTTACTCGGGGACAGTCTCTGGAAACACCATATATTTT. Protein product: CASSYSGTVSGNTIYF. This rearrangement joins TRBV6-5 to TRBJ1-3, with TRBD1 matching 7 bases. Germline assignment: CDR1 MNHEY and CDR2 SVGAGI. This CDR3 region has 16 residues. V dropped 0 bases and J dropped 0; count of bases not matched to a gene: 2.

This chain connects TRBV5-1 to TRBJ2-5, with D unresolved. The CDR3 is 13 residues long. From germline, CDR1 is SGHRS and CDR2 YFSETQ. Trimming left V 4 bases short and J 5 bases short, with 12 bases between. This chain's CDR3 is CASSTDPDETQYF. The CDR3 nucleotides are TGCGCCAGCAGCACCGACCCCGACGAGACCCAGTACTTC.

V is TRBV10-2 and J is TRBJ2-2, with D possibly TRBD2 on 6 matching bases. The CDR3 consists of 16 residues. Trimming pared 8 bases from V and 2 bases from J, leaving 18 bases between. CDR1 is WSHSY, CDR2 SAAADI, per germline. In DNA form, the CDR3 reads TGCGCCAGCCGGGGGATAGCGGACCGAAACACCGGGGAGCTGTTTTTT. This codes for CASRGIADRNTGELFF.

This clone occurred a few times. The rearrangement uses TRBV7-2 and TRBJ2-7; TRBD1 matches 7 bases. The CDR3 has 16 amino acids. With 5 bases clipped from V and 1 base from J, the junction kept 11 bases outside the gene matches. Looked up from germline, CDR1 is SGHTA and CDR2 is FQGNSA. The CDR3 loop reads CASSRNRQGSSYEQYF. In DNA, the CDR3 is TGTGCCAGCAGCCGCAACCGACAGGGTTCTTCCTACGAGCAGTACTTC.

This sequence joins TRBV18 and TRBJ2-7; tentatively, D is TRBD1 (6 bases). Deletions cut 1 base from V and 5 bases from J, with 12 bases between. In germline, CDR1 is KGHSH, CDR2 LQKENI. The CDR3 is 14 amino acids. CDR3 amino acids: CASSPLGQKDEQYF. The CDR3 coding sequence is TGTGCCAGCTCACCACTCGGACAGAAAGACGAGCAGTACTTC.

V gene TRBV29-1 combines with J gene TRBJ1-2, with D perhaps TRBD1 (6 bases). The CDR3 is 13 amino acids. Germline values: CDR1 SQVTM, CDR2 ANQGSEA. Deletions cut 6 bases from V and 4 bases from J, with 15 bases between. The CDR3 protein is CSVTRGGGYGYTF. CDR3 nucleotides: TGCAGCGTAACAAGGGGGGGAGGCTATGGCTACACCTTC.

V gene TRBV5-1 combines with J gene TRBJ1-1, with 8 nucleotides matching TRBD1. CDR3 size: 16 residues. Losses at the gene ends were 2 bases for V and 1 base for J; bases not matched to a gene: 7. The germline V gene encodes CDR1 SGHRS and CDR2 YFSETQ. The CDR3 loop reads CASSFHGQGENTEAFF. CDR3 in DNA: TGCGCCAGCAGCTTTCATGGACAGGGCGAGAACACTGAAGCTTTCTTT.

The V call is TRBV7-3, the J call TRBJ2-1; a possible D gene is TRBD1 (5 bases). Germline loops: CDR1 SGHTA, CDR2 FQGTGA. V dropped 6 bases and J dropped 8 bases, with 11 bases sitting between them. The CDR3 length is 12 residues. The CDR3 is CASRGVGHEQFF. The CDR3 DNA sequence: TGTGCCAGCAGAGGGGTCGGCCATGAGCAGTTCTTC. The whole variable domain, remainder taken from reference TRBV7-3 and TRBJ2-1, is GAGVSQTPSNKVTEKGKYVELRCDPISGHTALYWYRQSLGQGPEFLIYFQGTGAADDSGLPNDRFFAVRPEGSVSTLKIQRTERGDSAVYLCASRGVGHEQFFGPGTRLTVL.

This chain connects TRBV30 to TRBJ2-7, with TRBD2 matching 13 bases. With 1 base clipped from V and 3 bases from J, the junction kept 3 bases outside the gene matches. The CDR3 has 15 residues. In germline, CDR1 is GTSNPN, CDR2 SVGIG (reference sequence). Here the CDR3 DNA reads TGTGCCTGGAGTGGGGGACTAGCGGGATTCTACGAGCAGTACTTC. This translates into CAWSGGLAGFYEQYF. Filled out from reference TRBV30 and TRBJ2-7, the complete variable domain reads SQTIHQWPATLVQPVGSPLSLECTVEGTSNPNLYWYRQAAGRGLQLLFYSVGIGQISSEVPQNLSASRPQDRQFILSSKKLLLSDSGFYLCAWSGGLAGFYEQYFGPGTRLTVT.

The chain employs TRBV7-9 and TRBJ1-1; 8 bases match TRBD1. The CDR3 is 15 amino acids. V trimming: 5 bases; J trimming: 2 bases; junction bases outside the gene matches: 7. Germline V gene data show CDR1 as SEHNR and CDR2 as FQNEAQ (reference sequence). In nucleotides, the CDR3 is TGTGCCAGCAGCCGAACCGGGACAGGAAACACTGAAGCTTTCTTT. Amino acid sequence: CASSRTGTGNTEAFF.

The gene calls are TRBV19 and TRBJ2-1, with TRBD2 identical over 8 bases. J lost 6 bases, V lost 3 bases, and 7 bases had no gene match. The CDR3 runs to 15 residues. Looked up from germline, CDR1 is LNHDA and CDR2 is SQIVND (reference sequence). This CDR3 is CASSIRSLAANEQFF. The CDR3 DNA reads TGTGCCAGTAGTATTCGATCACTAGCGGCCAATGAGCAGTTCTTC.

V and J are TRBV7-2 and TRBJ2-1; D gene uncertain. Germline V CDR1 and CDR2: SGHTA, FQGNSA. V was trimmed by 1 base and J by 8 bases, leaving 15 bases between them. This CDR3 comprises 15 residues. The CDR3 protein is CASSLGAADNYEQFF. The CDR3 DNA reads TGTGCCAGCAGCTTAGGGGCGGCCGACAATTATGAGCAGTTCTTC.

The chain carries TRBV6-4 and TRBJ1-5; D remains ambiguous. The CDR3 covers 13 residues. The germline gives CDR1 MRHNA, CDR2 SNTAGT. Trimming removed 5 bases at V and 5 bases at J, with 10 bases between. The CDR3 sequence is CASSSEAHQPQHF. In DNA, the CDR3 is TGTGCCAGCAGTTCGGAGGCCCATCAGCCCCAGCATTTT.

Details on this clone: Other DNA sequences in the sample encode the same CDR3. The V and J genes are TRBV7-3 and TRBJ2-7; D may match TRBD1 or TRBD2 (5 bases each). Germline CDR1 and CDR2: SGHTA and FQGTGA. V lost 5 bases, J lost 0 bases, and 11 bases lay in between. This CDR3 is 14 amino acids long. The CDR3 sequence is CASSPGPGSYEQYF. Here the CDR3 DNA reads TGTGCCAGCAGCCCGGGGCCCGGCTCCTACGAGCAGTACTTC.

The rearrangement links TRBV27 to TRBJ2-7, with 8 bases aligning to TRBD1. CDR1 MNHEY and CDR2 SMNVEV come from the germline V gene (reference sequence). V trimming: 6 bases; J trimming: 6 bases; junction bases outside the gene matches: 7. The CDR3 has 13 residues. CDR3 sequence reads: CASRRTGSSEQYF. The DNA of the CDR3 is TGTGCCAGCAGGCGGACAGGGAGTTCCGAGCAGTACTTC.

J is TRBJ2-7 and V is TRBV18; 9 bases align to TRBD2. The CDR3 loop spans 16 amino acids. Germline loops: CDR1 KGHSH, CDR2 LQKENI. With 3 bases clipped from V and 6 bases from J, the junction kept 12 bases outside the gene matches. CDR3 sequence reads: CASSPLGLALTGEQYF. For the CDR3, the DNA is TGTGCCAGCTCACCTCTAGGACTAGCGCTCACGGGCGAGCAGTACTTC.

V is TRBV29-1 and J is TRBJ1-4; D is possibly TRBD1 (5 bases). Looked up from germline, CDR1 is SQVTM and CDR2 is ANQGSEA. V was trimmed by 4 bases and J by 8 bases, leaving 20 bases between them. The CDR3 consists of 15 residues. The CDR3 loop reads CSVGGGAEDLEKLFF. The CDR3 bases are TGCAGCGTTGGGGGCGGGGCTGAAGATTTGGAAAAACTGTTTTTT. The entire variable domain, with the rest obtained from reference TRBV29-1 and TRBJ1-4, is as follows: SAVISQKPSRDICQRGTSLTIQCQVDSQVTMMFWYRQQPGQSLTLIATANQGSEATYESGFVIDKFPISRPNLTFSTLTVSNMSPEDSSIYLCSVGGGAEDLEKLFFGSGTQLSVL.

V and J are TRBV5-5 and TRBJ1-2, with D tentatively TRBD1 (5 bases). The CDR3 is made up of 14 amino acids. The germline gives CDR1 SGHKS, CDR2 YYEKEE (reference sequence). The V gene lost 3 bases and the J gene lost 4 bases, with 13 bases spanning the gap. The CDR3 DNA reads as TGTGCCAGCAGCTCCTACAGGAATCTCTATGGCTACACCTTC. Its translation is CASSSYRNLYGYTF.

The CDR3 coding sequence is TGTGCCAGCAGGGAGTGGGACGAGCAGTACTTC. Residues: CASREWDEQYF. The chain combines TRBV6-1 with TRBJ2-7; D unclear. Looked up from germline, CDR1 is MNHNS and CDR2 is SASEGT. V gave up 6 bases and J gave up 5 bases, with 8 bases separating them. This CDR3 has 11 residues.

The chain employs TRBV2 and TRBJ2-7; 11 bases match TRBD1. Germline lookup yields CDR1 SNHLY and CDR2 FYNNEI. The CDR3 consists of 14 residues. V dropped 8 bases and J dropped 3; count of bases not matched to a gene: 6. The CDR3 region is CASVPGTGGYEQYF. The DNA of the CDR3 is TGTGCCAGCGTTCCCGGGACAGGGGGCTACGAGCAGTACTTC.